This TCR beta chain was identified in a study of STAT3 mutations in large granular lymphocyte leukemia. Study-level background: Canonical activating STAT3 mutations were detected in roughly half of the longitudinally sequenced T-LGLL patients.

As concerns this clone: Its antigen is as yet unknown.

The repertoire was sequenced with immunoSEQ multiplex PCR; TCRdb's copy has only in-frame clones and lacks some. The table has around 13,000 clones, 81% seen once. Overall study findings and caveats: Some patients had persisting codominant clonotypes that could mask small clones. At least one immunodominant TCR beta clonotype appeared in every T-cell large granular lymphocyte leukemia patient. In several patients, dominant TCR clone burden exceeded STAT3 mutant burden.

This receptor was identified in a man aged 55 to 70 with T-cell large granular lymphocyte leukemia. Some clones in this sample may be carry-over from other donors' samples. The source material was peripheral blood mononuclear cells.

The CDR3, as DNA: TGTGCCAGCAGCCCTCAGGAGGGCGGGAAAGAGTTCTTC. Its protein is CASSPQEGGKEFF. The rearrangement links TRBV7-2 to TRBJ2-1; tentative D call: TRBD2 (6 bases). Trimming left V 5 bases short and J 14 bases short, with 19 bases between. This CDR3 comprises 13 residues. Germline V lookup: CDR1 SGHTA, CDR2 FQGNSA.